These 26 T cell receptor beta chains share one sample of origin, sequenced in a study of vaccination effects on CD4 cells after COVID-19. TCRdb keeps only in-frame clones here, not all; method: immunoSEQ multiplex PCR. The sample shows 40,000 or so clones, roughly 82% of them seen only once. Isolating CD4+ T cells followed around nine days of culture. The antigens these receptors bind are not known. This material consisted of CD4+ T cells from PBMCs cultured without peptide, taken before COVID-19 vaccination. Receptor source: a human donor who received a COVID-19 vaccine.

The chain links TRBV5-1 to TRBJ1-2, with D possibly TRBD1 on 5 matching bases. CDR1 is SGHRS, CDR2 YFSETQ, per germline. The CDR3 contains 15 residues. The ends were cut back, 4 bases at V and 5 bases at J, with 18 bases in the middle. This CDR3 reads CASSDRDGASYGYTF. As DNA, the CDR3 is TGCGCCAGCAGCGACCGGGACGGAGCCTCTTATGGCTACACCTTC.

About this clone itself: Other DNA sequences in the same sample also yield this CDR3. The V and J genes are TRBV5-1 and TRBJ1-5; TRBD1 is a possible D gene (5 bases). V gave up 0 bases and J gave up 7 bases, with 8 bases separating them. CDR1 SGHRS and CDR2 YFSETQ come from the germline V gene. This CDR3 has 13 residues. This CDR3 reads CASSLGGDQPQHF. The CDR3 nucleotides are TGCGCCAGCAGCTTGGGGGGGGACCAGCCCCAGCATTTT.

The chain joins TRBV7-9 to TRBJ1-1; TRBD1 might be the D (6 bases). Trimming left V 1 base short and J 3 bases short, with 9 bases between. CDR1 is SEHNR and CDR2 is FQNEAQ in the germline V gene (reference sequence). The CDR3 runs 14 residues. The CDR3 DNA reads as TGTGCCAGCAGCTTAGAGAGGGGGGACACTGAAGCTTTCTTT. Its translation: CASSLERGDTEAFF.

By frequency in the sample, this clone is medium-sized. The chain joins TRBV2 to TRBJ2-2; TRBD1 matches 9 bases. Germline V CDR1 and CDR2: SNHLY, FYNNEI. Trimming at V came to 6 bases and at J to 6 bases, leaving 5 bases not matched to a gene. The CDR3 loop spans 14 amino acids. This CDR3 is CASRDRGSAGELFF. CDR3 in DNA: TGTGCCAGCAGGGACAGGGGATCGGCCGGGGAGCTGTTTTTT.

This sequence joins TRBV28 and TRBJ1-1, with D possibly TRBD1 on 5 matching bases. V shed 4 bases and J shed 0 bases, with 15 bases lying between them. There are 16 residues in the CDR3. Per the germline V gene, CDR1 is MDHEN and CDR2 is SYDVKM. DNA for the CDR3: TGTGCCAGCAGTTCCCCCCCCGGGACCGTGAACACTGAAGCTTTCTTT. The encoded protein is CASSSPPGTVNTEAFF.

J is TRBJ2-3 and V is TRBV11-3; TRBD2 aligns across 7 bases. The V gene end was trimmed by 3 bases and the J gene end by 1 base; junction bases not matched to a gene: 4. Per the germline V gene, CDR1 is SGHNT and CDR2 is YENEEA. The CDR3 contains 15 residues. The chain's CDR3 is CASSFSSGGTDTQYF. CDR3 bases: TGTGCCAGCAGCTTTTCTAGCGGAGGCACAGATACGCAGTATTTT.

V is TRBV20-1 and J is TRBJ1-1; a weak D match, TRBD1 (6 bases). Deletions cut 3 bases from V and 10 bases from J, with 12 bases between. The CDR3 extends over 11 amino acids. Germline V gives CDR1 DFQATT, CDR2 SNEGSKA (reference sequence). In nucleotides, the CDR3 is TGCAGTGCTAGCCCACAGGGAACAGCTTTCTTT. It is translated as CSASPQGTAFF.

The chain employs TRBV10-2 and TRBJ2-2; D is ambiguous. Trimming stripped 6 bases from V and 6 bases from J, with 8 bases between. Germline CDR1 WSHSY, CDR2 SAAADI. CDR3 length: 12 amino acids. Written as DNA, the CDR3 is TGCGCCAGCAGGTTACAATCCGGGGAGCTGTTTTTT. Translation: CASRLQSGELFF.

CDR3 loop: CASSVGLPNTEAFF. Here the CDR3 DNA reads TGTGCCAGCAGTGTGGGACTCCCGAACACTGAAGCTTTCTTT. The V gene is TRBV2, the J gene TRBJ1-1; D perhaps matches TRBD1 (5 bases). The V gene lost 4 bases and the J gene lost 1 base, with 10 bases spanning the gap. Germline lookup yields CDR1 SNHLY and CDR2 FYNNEI. The CDR3 is made up of 14 amino acids.

The chain uses TRBV6-5 and TRBJ2-5; D remains unclear. Germline assignment: CDR1 MNHEY and CDR2 SVGAGI. CDR3 length: 15 residues. With 4 bases removed from V and 2 bases from J, the gap between germline ends came to 14 bases. The CDR3 loop is CASSSPAVGQETQYF. The CDR3 DNA is TGTGCCAGCAGTTCCCCGGCCGTGGGGCAAGAGACCCAGTACTTC.

This chain connects TRBV21-1 to TRBJ2-7; whether TRBD2, the table's D call, matches the DNA was not checked. TRBV21-1 is listed as a pseudogene. The CDR3 covers 16 residues. The CDR3 sequence is CASSKERTRRDGEQYV. CDR3 in DNA: TGTGCCAGCAGCAAAGAACGGACAAGGCGGGACGGCGAGCAGTACGTC.

The J gene is TRBJ1-6, the V gene TRBV7-8; a weak D match, TRBD1 (6 bases). Trimming shortened V by 5 bases and J by 6 bases, and 14 bases separated the two germline ends. CDR1 is SGHVS, CDR2 FQNEAQ, per germline. The CDR3 is made up of 15 amino acids. The DNA of the CDR3 is TGTGCCAGCAGCACGCGACAGGCTACTAATTCACCCCTCCACTTT. Encoded protein: CASSTRQATNSPLHF.

This clone has more than one count but fewer than ten. The chain has TRBV6-6 and TRBJ2-2; maybe TRBD1 (5 bases). Germline V CDR1 and CDR2: MNHNY, SVGAGI (reference sequence). This CDR3 region has 16 residues. Between the trimmed V and J ends, which lost 0 bases and 4 bases, there was a span of 12 bases. CDR3 DNA sequence: TGTGCCAGCAGTTACTCGGGTCCCCAGGGCACCGGGGAGCTGTTTTTT. It yields the protein CASSYSGPQGTGELFF.

The rearrangement links TRBV19 to TRBJ2-6; D gene unclear. Per germline, CDR1 LNHDA and CDR2 SQIVND (reference sequence). This CDR3 is 14 amino acids long. The V end lost 5 bases, the J end lost 4 bases, and 9 bases lay between the germline ends. CDR3 residues: CASSPGLGANVLTF. CDR3 nucleotides: TGTGCCAGTAGTCCAGGTCTGGGGGCCAACGTCCTGACTTTC.

J is TRBJ2-1 and V is TRBV7-2, with 15 bases fitting TRBD2. J gave up 5 bases and V 1 base, and 9 bases lay outside the gene matches. CDR3 length: 19 amino acids. In germline, CDR1 is SGHTA, CDR2 FQGNSA. CDR3 nucleotide sequence: TGTGCCAGCAGCTTAGGCCCCGGACTAGCGGGGGGGGCCGACAATGAGCAGTTCTTC. Translated, it gives CASSLGPGLAGGADNEQFF.

Written as DNA, the CDR3 is TGTGCCAGCAGCTTCCGGGACAGGGGGCAAGAGACCCAGTACTTC. Translation gives CASSFRDRGQETQYF. The J gene is TRBJ2-5, the V gene TRBV7-8; 11 bases line up with TRBD1. This CDR3 has 15 amino acids. Unmatched junction bases numbered 2, after V lost 3 bases and J lost 2 bases. The germline V gene has CDR1 SGHVS and CDR2 FQNEAQ.

The chain recombines TRBV25-1 with TRBJ2-2; a weak D match, TRBD1 (5 bases). CDR3 size: 15 residues. CDR1 and CDR2 (germline): MGHDK, SYGVNS. Trimming removed 4 bases at V and 1 base at J, with 10 bases between. The CDR3 DNA follows: TGTGCCAGCAGTGGAGACAGCCTGAACACCGGGGAGCTGTTTTTT. Translating it yields CASSGDSLNTGELFF.

The CDR3 bases are TGTGCCAGCTCACTCAGTAACACCGGGGAGCTGTTTTTT. Translation: CASSLSNTGELFF. The chain recombines TRBV18 with TRBJ2-2; D gene unclear. This CDR3 is 13 amino acids long. Germline V gives CDR1 KGHSH, CDR2 LQKENI. V was trimmed by 4 bases and J by 2 bases, leaving 5 bases between them.

The chain employs TRBV5-1 and TRBJ1-3; D is perhaps TRBD1 (6 bases). Germline lookup yields CDR1 SGHRS and CDR2 YFSETQ. Trimming shortened V by 3 bases and J by 0 bases, and 10 bases separated the two germline ends. The CDR3 covers 15 residues. CDR3 amino acids: CASSSIGGSGNTIYF. In DNA, the CDR3 is TGCGCCAGCAGCTCCATAGGGGGCTCTGGAAACACCATATATTTT.

The V gene is TRBV2, the J gene TRBJ2-3, with 7 positions matching TRBD1. This CDR3 contains 17 residues. The germline CDR1 and CDR2 sequences are SNHLY and FYNNEI. V lost 2 bases to trimming and J lost 2 bases; unmatched junction nucleotides: 10. Written as DNA, the CDR3 is TGTGCCAGCAGTGAAATTGGGACAGCTGAATTCACAGATACGCAGTATTTT. Amino acid sequence: CASSEIGTAEFTDTQYF.

On this clone itself: The junction does not match germline at one end; this may be a read error. The same CDR3 arises from other DNA sequences in this sample as well. The V and J genes are TRBV28 and TRBJ2-4; possibly TRBD1 or TRBD2 for D (5 bases each). The CDR3 has 13 residues. The V gene's germline CDR1 is MDHEN and CDR2 SYDVKM. The CDR3 loop is CASSSGPPNIQYF. CDR3 DNA sequence: TGTGCCAGTAGTTCGGGACCACCAAACATTCAGTACTTC.

CDR3 amino acids: CASSPILGTDYGYTF. The DNA of the CDR3 is TGTGCCAGCTCACCAATACTTGGGACGGACTATGGCTACACCTTC. The J gene is TRBJ1-2, the V gene TRBV18; TRBD1 is a possible D gene (5 bases). V was cut by 2 bases and J by 3 bases, with 13 bases left in between. CDR1 KGHSH and CDR2 LQKENI come from the germline V gene. The CDR3 runs 15 residues.

V and J are TRBV3-1 (or the pseudogene TRBV3-2) and TRBJ2-1; D might be TRBD1 (5 bases). The CDR3 is 15 residues long. V lost 6 bases and J lost 6, with 18 bases in between. Germline V gene lookup returns CDR1 LGHDT and CDR2 YNNKEL (reference sequence). The CDR3 reads CASSHHAGKGNEQFF. CDR3 nucleotides: TGTGCCAGCAGTCACCACGCAGGGAAGGGCAATGAGCAGTTCTTC.

This clone appeared a single time. This chain connects TRBV7-2 to TRBJ2-5; TRBD2 aligns across 8 bases. Germline V lookup: CDR1 SGHTA, CDR2 FQGNSA. The CDR3 runs 14 residues. V shed 4 bases, J shed 5 bases, and the junction held 6 bases outside the gene matches. CDR3 bases: TGTGCCAGCAGCTCGGGGGGGGGTCGGGAGACCCAGTACTTC. Its translation is CASSSGGGRETQYF.

The chain carries TRBV7-9 and TRBJ1-4, with a weak D call TRBD1 (6 bases). V was pared by 7 bases and J by 7 bases, with 10 bases between. This CDR3 contains 12 residues. CDR1 is SEHNR and CDR2 is FQNEAQ in the germline V gene (reference sequence). The CDR3 reads CASTARGEKLFF. CDR3 coding DNA: TGTGCCAGCACCGCCAGGGGTGAAAAACTGTTTTTT.

Details on this clone: A read error may produce the germline difference seen at one junction end. The rearrangement links TRBV5-8 to TRBJ2-1; D is undetermined. The CDR3 extends over 15 amino acids. Germline V lookup: CDR1 SGHTS, CDR2 YDEGEE. As DNA, the CDR3 is TGTGCCAGCATCTTGAGCGCTAGCTCCTACAATGAGCAGTTCTTC. It encodes CASILSASSYNEQFF.